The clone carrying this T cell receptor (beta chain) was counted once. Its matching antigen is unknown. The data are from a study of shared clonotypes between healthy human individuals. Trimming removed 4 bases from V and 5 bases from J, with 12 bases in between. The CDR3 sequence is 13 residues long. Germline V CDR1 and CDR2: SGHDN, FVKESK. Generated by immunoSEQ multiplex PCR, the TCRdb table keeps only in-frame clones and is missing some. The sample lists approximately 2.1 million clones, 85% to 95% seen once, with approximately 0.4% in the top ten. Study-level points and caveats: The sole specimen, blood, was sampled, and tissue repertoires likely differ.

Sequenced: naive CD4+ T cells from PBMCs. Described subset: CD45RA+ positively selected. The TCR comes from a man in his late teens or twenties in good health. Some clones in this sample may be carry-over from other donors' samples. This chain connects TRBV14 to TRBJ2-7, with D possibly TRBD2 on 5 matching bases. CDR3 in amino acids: CASSLGLADEQYF. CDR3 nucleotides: TGTGCCAGCAGCCTCGGACTGGCCGACGAGCAGTACTTC.